A single sample gave rise to the 12 T cell receptor beta chains below, sequenced in a study of cytomegalovirus exposure and HLA in healthy donors. The PCR made use of 60 Vbeta and 13 Jbeta primers. Some clones are missing from TCRdb's copy, which holds only in-frame ones; the method was immunoSEQ multiplex PCR. The table has more than 150,000 clones, roughly 85% seen once. The specimen sequenced was PBMCs. The receptors here all came from a woman under 30 in good health and CMV-seronegative.

This chain links TRBV27 with TRBJ2-3; D is unresolved. The germline gives CDR1 MNHEY, CDR2 SMNVEV (reference sequence). The CDR3 runs 15 residues. V was shortened by 4 bases and J by 0 bases, with 11 bases between the two germline ends. CDR3 DNA: TGTGCCAGCAGTTCCCGAGACTCTAGCACAGATACGCAGTATTTT. Translating gives CASSSRDSSTDTQYF.

The chain couples TRBV19 to TRBJ2-7; 10 bases are shared with TRBD2. V gave up 3 bases and J gave up 7 bases; unmatched junction bases: 9. Germline V gives CDR1 LNHDA, CDR2 SQIVND (reference sequence). This CDR3 has 15 residues. In DNA, the CDR3 is TGTGCCAGTAGTATCCTTTCCCTAGCGGGAGTTGAGCAGTACTTC. This translates into CASSILSLAGVEQYF.

V and J are TRBV7-2 and TRBJ2-3; 12 bases match TRBD2. The CDR3 runs 19 residues. The V and J ends lost 5 bases and 2 bases, in that order; junction bases with no gene match: 14. Germline V CDR1 and CDR2: SGHTA, FQGNSA. CDR3 nucleotides: TGTGCCAGCAGCCCCCGGACTAGCGGGATCTTATTTCTCACAGATACGCAGTATTTT. Amino acid sequence: CASSPRTSGILFLTDTQYF.

The rearrangement links TRBV28 to TRBJ1-2, with 10 bases matching TRBD1. With V trimmed by 6 bases and J by 0 bases, 10 bases remained unmatched. This CDR3 region has 17 residues. Germline V gene data show CDR1 as MDHEN and CDR2 as SYDVKM. In nucleotides, the CDR3 is TGTGCCAGCAGGCCTGGGGGACAGGGGTGGGCTAACTATGGCTACACCTTC. Its protein is CASRPGGQGWANYGYTF.

In its sample, this clone was seen once. The rearrangement links TRBV28 to TRBJ1-2; D perhaps matches TRBD1 (5 bases). There are 11 residues in the CDR3. The germline V gene encodes CDR1 MDHEN and CDR2 SYDVKM. The V and J ends lost 10 bases and 3 bases respectively, with 9 bases between them. The CDR3 loop is CATQGDYGYTF. The CDR3 DNA is TGTGCCACCCAAGGGGACTATGGCTACACCTTC.

The V and J genes are TRBV4-3 and TRBJ1-6; D remains ambiguous. The CDR3 is 14 amino acids. The V and J ends lost 1 base and 7 bases respectively, with 8 bases between them. Germline V CDR1 and CDR2: LGHNA, YSLEER. This chain's CDR3 is CASSQVLLNSPLHF. The CDR3 DNA reads TGCGCCAGCAGCCAAGTTCTCCTCAATTCACCCCTCCACTTT.

V and J are TRBV7-2 and TRBJ2-5; no clear D. The end of the DNA is better explained by TRBJ2-7, so the J call may be wrong. CDR1 is SGHTA, CDR2 FQGNSA, per germline. The CDR3 loop spans 13 amino acids. The CDR3 DNA reads TGTGCCAGCAGCTTATCTGCAACCTACGAGCAGTACTTC. Residues: CASSLSATYEQYF.

The gene calls are TRBV6-1 and TRBJ1-4; 7 bases align to TRBD1. The V and J ends lost 1 base and 4 bases, in that order; junction bases with no gene match: 0. CDR3 length: 14 amino acids. Germline lookup yields CDR1 MNHNS and CDR2 SASEGT. In nucleotides, the CDR3 is TGTGCCAGCAGTGAAGGACAGGGTAATGAAAAACTGTTTTTT. Translated, it gives CASSEGQGNEKLFF.

CDR3: CASSLSWTTGVQYF. The CDR3 DNA sequence: TGTGCCAGCAGCTTAAGCTGGACTACCGGGGTGCAGTATTTT. The V gene is TRBV7-2, the J gene TRBJ2-3, with D possibly TRBD2 on 6 matching bases. The CDR3 contains 14 residues. Germline V gives CDR1 SGHTA, CDR2 FQGNSA. Trimming stripped 2 bases from V and 11 bases from J, with 17 bases between.

The chain carries TRBV27 and TRBJ2-1; 12 bases map to TRBD1. Germline loops: CDR1 MNHEY, CDR2 SMNVEV (reference sequence). V lost 1 base and J lost 7; bases outside the gene matches: 5. This CDR3 spans 16 amino acids. The CDR3 is CASSLLGQGAVNEQFF. Here the CDR3 DNA reads TGTGCCAGCAGTTTATTGGGACAGGGGGCTGTGAATGAGCAGTTCTTC.

The chain employs TRBV5-1 and TRBJ2-1, with a weak D call TRBD2 (6 bases). In germline, CDR1 is SGHRS, CDR2 YFSETQ. The V end was cut by 0 bases, the J end by 4 bases, with 11 bases between. This CDR3 contains 15 residues. The CDR3: CASSLGASVYNEQFF. The CDR3 DNA reads TGCGCCAGCAGCTTGGGTGCTAGCGTTTACAATGAGCAGTTCTTC.

The CDR3 protein is CASSLDLEGRGYEQYF. The CDR3 DNA reads as TGTGCCAGCAGCTTAGATTTAGAGGGGAGGGGTTACGAGCAGTACTTC. The chain has TRBV11-2 and TRBJ2-7; 7 positions agree with TRBD2. With V trimmed by 0 bases and J by 4 bases, 9 bases remained unmatched. Germline CDR1 SGHAT, CDR2 FQNNGV. This CDR3 is 16 amino acids long.